The following is a T cell receptor (beta chain) sequence with its context. Bulk tumor genomic DNA (600 ng per sample) served as template. From each primary tumor, several far-apart biopsies were obtained during surgery. Before undergoing curative surgery, patients had newly diagnosed non-small cell lung cancer that was untreated. This sample stems from a study of immune heterogeneity within non-small cell lung tumors. Germline CDR1 and CDR2: SGDLS and YYNGEE. The CDR3 has 15 amino acids. J gave up 0 bases and V 0 bases, and 2 bases lay outside the gene matches. Multiplex PCR (32 V and 13 J primers) was used to amplify the TCR beta CDR3. In TCRdb, the multiplex PCR reads were re-called with MiXCR into one record per CDR3 protein. The sample includes under 25,000 distinct CDR3 sequences, under 30% seen only once; the top ten take under 4.5%.

The genes are TRBV9 and TRBJ2-7; 8 nucleotides align to TRBD1. Sequenced material: lung tumor tissue. This clonotype was obtained from a middle-aged man with non-small cell lung cancer. The CDR3 DNA sequence: TGTGCCAGCAGCGTAGGGGACAGGAGCTCCTACGAGCAGTACTTC. This gives the protein CASSVGDRSSYEQYF.